This TCR beta chain was identified in a study of blood T cell repertoires in COVID-19. Participants reported their clinical history, and cohort assignment relied on those reports. The CDR3 is 21 residues long. The trim removed 5 bases at V and 2 bases at J, leaving 21 bases unmatched. TCRdb keeps only in-frame clones here, not all; method: immunoSEQ multiplex PCR. The repertoire holds 400,000 to 550,000 clones, 87% seen once, with nearly 2% in the top ten. Material: PBMCs or T cells enriched from blood (not recorded which). This sequence was found in a woman aged 18-29 years with acute COVID-19. V is TRBV5-3 and J is TRBJ2-7; 14 bases fit TRBD2. TRBV5-3 is treated as an ORF (open reading frame) with a function not yet certain. CDR3 coding DNA: TGTGCCAGAAGAGGTTCCCGGGCCCTGACTAGCGGGAGGGCCAGGGCCTACGAGCAGTACTTC. This codes for CARRGSRALTSGRARAYEQYF.